This TCR beta chain derives from a study of human T cells and chemical hapten exposure. As to time point: patch test 3, about 24 weeks after DPC sensitization. The treatment was: therapeutic diphenylcyclopropenone sensitization with weekly scalp DPC. Unfractionated whole blood was the source from which total RNA was extracted. Individual cDNA molecules each carried unique molecular identifiers attached by the library. One entry per CDR3 protein results from TCRdb running MiXCR on the RACE reads. In the table there are 190,000 or so distinct CDR3 sequences, about 25% of which are singletons. Points from the study as a whole: Counts of TCRs above 1 in 1000 frequency stayed unchanged with DPC sensitization. Healthy individuals' immune responses may differ from those of donors, who had alopecia.

The ends were cut back, 5 bases at V and 3 bases at J, with 14 bases in the middle. CDR3 length: 13 residues. Germline CDR1 DFQATT, CDR2 SNEGSKA (reference sequence). As concerns this clonotype: Its matching antigen is unknown.

The TCR sequence derives from a woman aged 40-49 years with alopecia areata. Some clones in this sample may be carry-over from other donors' samples. The rearrangement joins TRBV20-1 to TRBJ2-7; D may be TRBD1 or TRBD2 (6 bases each). The sequencing here drew on whole blood, taken in connection with sensitization to the hapten diphenylcyclopropenone (DPC). Here the CDR3 reads CSARAGTFYEQYF. The CDR3 DNA is TGCAGTGCTCGGGCGGGGACATTCTACGAGCAGTACTTC.